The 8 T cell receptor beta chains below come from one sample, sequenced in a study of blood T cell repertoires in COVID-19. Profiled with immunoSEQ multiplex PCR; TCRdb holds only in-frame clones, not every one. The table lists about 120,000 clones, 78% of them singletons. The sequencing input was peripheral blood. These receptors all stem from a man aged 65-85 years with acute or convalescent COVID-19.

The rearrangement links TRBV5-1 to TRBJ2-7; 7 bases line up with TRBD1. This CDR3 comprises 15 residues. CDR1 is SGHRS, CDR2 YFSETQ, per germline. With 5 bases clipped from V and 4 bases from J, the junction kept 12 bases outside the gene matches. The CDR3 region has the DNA TGCGCCAGCAGTCCTGGGACAGATTTTGGGTACGAGCAGTACTTC. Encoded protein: CASSPGTDFGYEQYF.

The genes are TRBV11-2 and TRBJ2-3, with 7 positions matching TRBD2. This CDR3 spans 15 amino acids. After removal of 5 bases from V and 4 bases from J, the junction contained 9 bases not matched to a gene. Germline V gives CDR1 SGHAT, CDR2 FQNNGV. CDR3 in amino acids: CASSPRGDGADTQYF. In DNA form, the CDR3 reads TGTGCCAGCAGCCCCCGGGGGGATGGGGCAGATACGCAGTATTTT.

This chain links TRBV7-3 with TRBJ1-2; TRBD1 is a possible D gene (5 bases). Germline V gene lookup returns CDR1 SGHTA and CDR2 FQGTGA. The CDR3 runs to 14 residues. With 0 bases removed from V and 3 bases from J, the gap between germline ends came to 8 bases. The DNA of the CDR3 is TGTGCCAGCAGCTTAACGGCCAGGGACTATGGCTACACCTTC. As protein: CASSLTARDYGYTF.

CDR3 residues: CASSIDRSQVNTEAFF. The CDR3 DNA follows: TGTGCCAGTAGTATAGATCGCTCCCAGGTGAACACTGAAGCTTTCTTT. The J gene is TRBJ1-1, the V gene TRBV19; no clear D gene. Germline-derived CDR1 and CDR2 are LNHDA and SQIVND (reference sequence). This CDR3 is 16 amino acids long. The V end was cut by 0 bases, the J end by 0 bases, with 11 bases between.

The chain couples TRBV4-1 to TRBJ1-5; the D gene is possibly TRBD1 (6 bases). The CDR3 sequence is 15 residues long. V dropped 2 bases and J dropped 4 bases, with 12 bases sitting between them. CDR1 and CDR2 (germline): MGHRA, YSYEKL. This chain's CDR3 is CASSQSGQTNQPQHF. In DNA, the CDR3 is TGCGCCAGCAGCCAATCCGGACAGACAAATCAGCCCCAGCATTTT.

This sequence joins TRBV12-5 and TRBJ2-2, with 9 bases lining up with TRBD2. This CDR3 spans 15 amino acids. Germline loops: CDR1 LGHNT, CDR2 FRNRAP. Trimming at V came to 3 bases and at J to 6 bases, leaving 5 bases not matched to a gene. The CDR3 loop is CASGLLRGGAGELFF. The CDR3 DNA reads TGTGCTAGTGGTTTATTGCGGGGGGGCGCCGGGGAGCTGTTTTTT. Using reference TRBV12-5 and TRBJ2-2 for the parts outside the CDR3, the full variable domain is DARVTQTPRHKVTEMGQEVTMRCQPILGHNTVFWYRQTMMQGLELLAYFRNRAPLDDSGMPKDRFSAEMPDATLATLKIQPSEPRDSAVYFCASGLLRGGAGELFFGEGSRLTVL.

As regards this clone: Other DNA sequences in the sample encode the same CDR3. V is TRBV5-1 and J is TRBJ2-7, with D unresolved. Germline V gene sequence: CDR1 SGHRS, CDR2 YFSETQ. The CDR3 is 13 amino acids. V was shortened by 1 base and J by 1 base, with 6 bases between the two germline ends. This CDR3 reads CASSLTASYEQYF. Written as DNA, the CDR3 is TGCGCCAGCAGCTTGACAGCTTCCTACGAGCAGTACTTC.

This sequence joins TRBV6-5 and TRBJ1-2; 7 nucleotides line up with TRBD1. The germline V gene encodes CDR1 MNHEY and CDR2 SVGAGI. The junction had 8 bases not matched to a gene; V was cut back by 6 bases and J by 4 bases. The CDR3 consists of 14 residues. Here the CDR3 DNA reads TGTGCCAGCAGCCGTGACAGGGCAGGCTATGGCTACACCTTC. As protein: CASSRDRAGYGYTF.